This TCR beta chain is from a study of persistence of HIV-infected CD4 T cells. Findings of the study overall: Within sorted populations, more oligoclonal TCRs accompanied more oligoclonal proviruses.

Losses at the gene ends were 2 bases for V and 5 bases for J; bases not matched to a gene: 4. This CDR3 has 15 residues. From germline, CDR1 is SGHVS and CDR2 FNYEAQ. Stimulation used 9 to 10 ug/mL lysate from CMV-infected fibroblasts. CD40L/CD69 double-negative CD45RO-high memory CD4+ T cells were collected. For at least 4 years, plasma HIV-1 RNA was undetectable (<50 copies/mL). Donors had CD4+ T cell counts above 400 cells/uL and were CMV-seropositive. In regard to this clone: The antigen is unknown.

Sequencing used immunoSEQ version 4 in survey mode. Generated by immunoSEQ multiplex PCR, the TCRdb table keeps only in-frame clones and is missing some. The sample contains some 48,000 clones, around 75% of which appear only once. The chain recombines TRBV7-6 with TRBJ2-3; 10 bases are shared with TRBD2. The source was CD4+ T cells sorted from PBMCs after roughly 18-hour stimulation, collected from a patient who received antiretroviral therapy. This sequence originates from an adult man with HIV who was CMV-seropositive. The CDR3 DNA sequence: TGTGCCAGCAGCTTACTGAGCGGGGGGGTAGATACGCAGTATTTT. Translating it yields CASSLLSGGVDTQYF.